This TCR beta chain was observed in a study of CD8+ T cells in alopecia areata. RNA was isolated and reverse transcribed to cDNA, the sequencing template. Repertoires were generated with immunoSEQ multiplex PCR, while TCRdb's copy carries only in-frame clones and drops some. Altogether approximately 140,000 clones are present, about 88% being singletons, with the ten largest covering about 12%. Treatment reported: oral pan-JAK inhibitor, 5-10 mg twice daily. The CDR3 is made up of 12 amino acids. V shed 4 bases and J shed 3 bases, with 6 bases lying between them. Germline lookup yields CDR1 ENHRY and CDR2 SYGVKD. Notes on the study in general: Significant decreases in scalp clonality and expanded CD8+ clones followed tofacitinib treatment.

Turning to this clone: Its antigen is as yet unknown.

The gene calls are TRBV10-3 and TRBJ1-2; D gene uncertain. This TCR was sampled from a human donor with alopecia areata. The sample in question was CD8+ T cells sorted from blood, obtained at week 4, from a patient treated with tofacitinib. The CDR3 bases are TGTGCCATCAGTGTGGGAGACTATGGCTACACCTTC. Translated: CAISVGDYGYTF.